These T cell receptor beta chains were read from a single sample in a study of post-analysis software for immune sequencing data. TCRdb passed the PCR reads through MiXCR, listing each CDR3 protein once. The sample records 700,000 to 900,000 distinct CDR3 sequences, more than 45% being singletons. Sequencing was performed on blood. The receptor set was obtained from a girl between 10 and 17 years old with multiple sclerosis. CDR3s include the opening cysteine and the closing phenylalanine or tryptophan. Not all rows give a size; the values are once, few, many and, for expanded clones, a class.

size	V	length	J	CDR3
.	TRBV27	14	TRBJ2-7	CASSAGLGIYEQYF
many	TRBV5-1	14	TRBJ2-3	CASSSQGSTDTQYF
.	TRBV29-1	16	TRBJ2-1	CSVVRAAHPAYNEQFF
few	TRBV6-1	19	TRBJ2-1	CASSGPASASRALVNEQFF
.	TRBV5-1	15	TRBJ2-4	CASSLLRDPGHIQYF
.	TRBV6-2/TRBV6-3	15	TRBJ2-1	CASSYRLTTRREQFF
once	TRBV7-9	15	TRBJ1-6	CAGSSPVEVSSPLHF
.	TRBV3-1	17	TRBJ2-3	CASSPTWREGGTDTQYF
.	TRBV12-3/TRBV12-4	14	TRBJ2-3	CASSETSGEDTQYF
few	TRBV18	17	TRBJ2-1	CASSPLSGGSSYNEQFF
.	TRBV14	15	TRBJ2-3	CASSQEALARDTQYF
few	TRBV12-3/TRBV12-4	19	TRBJ2-1	CASSSAKGLAGGFYNEQFF
.	TRBV15	14	TRBJ2-5	CATSRDKLLNEQYF
few	TRBV9	16	TRBJ1-2	CASSVDPRREGYGYTF
few	TRBV12-3/TRBV12-4	18	TRBJ2-7	CASSPGGEGGRNDYEQYF
.	TRBV5-5	14	TRBJ2-7	CASSSGPPGYEQYF
few	TRBV29-1	13	TRBJ1-2	CSVPDRGGYGYTF
.	TRBV7-2	14	TRBJ2-1	CASSFRYRGNEQFF
.	TRBV7-6	13	TRBJ2-2	CASSFSPTGELFF
.	TRBV6-5	17	TRBJ2-7	CASSYSIPRAGPYEQYF
.	TRBV7-3	15	TRBJ2-3	CASSSPGPFTDTQYF
.	TRBV2	13	TRBJ1-2	CASSEIGSYGYTF